This TCR beta chain was obtained from a study of PD-L1 blockade in urothelial cancer. In the study overall: After treatment start, blood was analyzed at 3 weeks (second dose) and at 6 weeks. Each blood sample yielded a median of about 150,000 T cells. Study-wide points: Prediction of better survival came from below-median pretreatment blood TCR clonality.

The CDR3 is 12 amino acids. Germline CDR1 and CDR2: LNHNV and YYDKDF (reference sequence). Produced via immunoSEQ multiplex PCR; TCRdb's table is partial and in-frame only. The repertoire consists of 44,000 or so clones, with 82% occurring once and the leading ten covering approximately 3%. This clone has a handful of counts. What it binds is not known. One end of the junction varies from germline; a read error may be responsible. Each patient gave between 1 and 8 samples of peripheral blood mononuclear cells, which were collected pretreatment and during treatment. The sequencing used PBMCs, collected around atezolizumab (anti-PD-L1) treatment. The origin of this receptor is a man between 65 and 85 years old with urothelial cancer. V usage is TRBV15 and J usage is TRBJ1-4; D gene unclear. CDR3 bases: TGTGCCACCAGCAGAGATGGTAGGACTTCCCTTTTT. This gives the protein CATSRDGRTSLF.